This T cell receptor (beta chain) was observed in a study of cytomegalovirus exposure and HLA in healthy donors. Study-wide results and limits: When the data were analyzed later, several of the most significant clusters appeared to be linked to common viral pathogens. Excluded: some indistinguishable V segments such as TRBV6-2 and TRBV6-3. When presence/absence was analysed, sequencing depth was taken to be roughly uniform across donors.

PCR amplification relied on 60 Vbeta primers (plus 13 Jbeta primers). Generated by immunoSEQ multiplex PCR, the TCRdb table keeps only in-frame clones and is missing some. The sample shows approximately 150,000 clones, almost 80% of them seen only once. Per the germline V gene, CDR1 is KGHSH and CDR2 is LQKENI. V was shortened by 4 bases and J by 8 bases, with 18 bases between the two germline ends. The CDR3 consists of 15 residues. This clone was seen just once. Its specificity is unknown. J is TRBJ2-1 and V is TRBV18; TRBD2 might be the D (6 bases). The TCR was taken from a woman in her forties or fifties in good health and CMV-seronegative. The sample comprised PBMCs. This CDR3 is CASSLSGTSTYEQFF. CDR3 nucleotide sequence: TGTGCCAGCTCACTCTCCGGGACTTCCACCTATGAGCAGTTCTTC. Full variable domain (outside the CDR3, taken from reference TRBV18 and TRBJ2-1): NAGVMQNPRHLVRRRGQEARLRCSPMKGHSHVYWYRQLPEEGLKFMVYLQKENIIDESGMPKERFSAEFPKEGPSILRIQQVVRGDSAAYFCASSLSGTSTYEQFFGPGTRLTVL.